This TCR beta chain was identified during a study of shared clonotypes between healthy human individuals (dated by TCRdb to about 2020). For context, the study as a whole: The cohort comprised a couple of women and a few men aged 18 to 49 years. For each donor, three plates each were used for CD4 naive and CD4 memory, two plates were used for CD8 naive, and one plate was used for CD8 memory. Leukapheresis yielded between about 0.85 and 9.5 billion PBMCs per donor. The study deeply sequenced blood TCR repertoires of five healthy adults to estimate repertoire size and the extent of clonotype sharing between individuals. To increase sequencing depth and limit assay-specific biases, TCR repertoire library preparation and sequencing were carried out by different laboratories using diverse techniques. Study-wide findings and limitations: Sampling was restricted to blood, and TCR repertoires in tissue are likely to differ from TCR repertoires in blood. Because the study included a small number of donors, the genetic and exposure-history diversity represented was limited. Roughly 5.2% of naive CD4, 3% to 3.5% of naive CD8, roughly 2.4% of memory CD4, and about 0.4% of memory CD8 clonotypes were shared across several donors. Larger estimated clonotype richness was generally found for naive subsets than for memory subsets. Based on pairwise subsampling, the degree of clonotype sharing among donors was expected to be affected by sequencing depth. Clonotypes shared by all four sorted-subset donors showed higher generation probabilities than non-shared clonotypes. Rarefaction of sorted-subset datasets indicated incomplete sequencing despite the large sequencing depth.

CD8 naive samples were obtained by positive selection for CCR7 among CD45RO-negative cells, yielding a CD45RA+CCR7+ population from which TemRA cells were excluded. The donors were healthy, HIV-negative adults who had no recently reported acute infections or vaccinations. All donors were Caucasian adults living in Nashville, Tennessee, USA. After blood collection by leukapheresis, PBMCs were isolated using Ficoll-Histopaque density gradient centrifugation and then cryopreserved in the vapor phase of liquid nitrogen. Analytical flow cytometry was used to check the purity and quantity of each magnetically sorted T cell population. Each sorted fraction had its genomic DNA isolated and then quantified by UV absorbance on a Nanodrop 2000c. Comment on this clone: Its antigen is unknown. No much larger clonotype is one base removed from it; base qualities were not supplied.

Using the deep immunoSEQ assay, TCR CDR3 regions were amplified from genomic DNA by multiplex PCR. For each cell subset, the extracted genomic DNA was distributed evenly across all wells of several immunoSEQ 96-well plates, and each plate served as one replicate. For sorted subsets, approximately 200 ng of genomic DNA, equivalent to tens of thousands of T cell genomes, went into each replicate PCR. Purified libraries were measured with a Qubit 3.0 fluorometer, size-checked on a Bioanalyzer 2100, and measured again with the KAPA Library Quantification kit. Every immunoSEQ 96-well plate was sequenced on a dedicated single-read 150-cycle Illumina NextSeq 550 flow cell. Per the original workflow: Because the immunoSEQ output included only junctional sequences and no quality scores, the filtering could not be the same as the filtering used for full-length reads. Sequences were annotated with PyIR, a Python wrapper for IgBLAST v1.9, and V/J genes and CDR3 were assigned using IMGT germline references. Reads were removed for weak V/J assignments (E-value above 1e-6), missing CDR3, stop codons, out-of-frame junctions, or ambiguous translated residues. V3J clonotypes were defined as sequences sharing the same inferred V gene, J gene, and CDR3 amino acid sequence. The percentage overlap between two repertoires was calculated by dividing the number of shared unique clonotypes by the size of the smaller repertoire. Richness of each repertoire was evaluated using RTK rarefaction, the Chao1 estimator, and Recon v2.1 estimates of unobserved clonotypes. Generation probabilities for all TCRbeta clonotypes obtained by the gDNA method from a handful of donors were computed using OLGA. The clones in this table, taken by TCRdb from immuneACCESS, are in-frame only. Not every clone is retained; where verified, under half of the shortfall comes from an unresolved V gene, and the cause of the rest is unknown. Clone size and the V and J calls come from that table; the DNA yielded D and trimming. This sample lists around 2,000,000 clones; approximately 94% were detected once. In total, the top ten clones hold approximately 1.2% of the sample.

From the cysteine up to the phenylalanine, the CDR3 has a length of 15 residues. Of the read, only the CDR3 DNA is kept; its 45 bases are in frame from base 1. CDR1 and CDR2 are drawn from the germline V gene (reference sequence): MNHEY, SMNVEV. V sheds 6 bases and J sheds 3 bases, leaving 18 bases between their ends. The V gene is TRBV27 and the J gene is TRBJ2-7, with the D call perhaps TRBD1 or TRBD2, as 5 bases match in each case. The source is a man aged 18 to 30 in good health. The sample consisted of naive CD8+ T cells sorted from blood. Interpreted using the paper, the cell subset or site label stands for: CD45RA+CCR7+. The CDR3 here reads CASRTTGTNFYEQYF. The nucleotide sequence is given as TGTGCCAGCAGAACCACCGGGACGAACTTCTACGAGCAGTACTTC.